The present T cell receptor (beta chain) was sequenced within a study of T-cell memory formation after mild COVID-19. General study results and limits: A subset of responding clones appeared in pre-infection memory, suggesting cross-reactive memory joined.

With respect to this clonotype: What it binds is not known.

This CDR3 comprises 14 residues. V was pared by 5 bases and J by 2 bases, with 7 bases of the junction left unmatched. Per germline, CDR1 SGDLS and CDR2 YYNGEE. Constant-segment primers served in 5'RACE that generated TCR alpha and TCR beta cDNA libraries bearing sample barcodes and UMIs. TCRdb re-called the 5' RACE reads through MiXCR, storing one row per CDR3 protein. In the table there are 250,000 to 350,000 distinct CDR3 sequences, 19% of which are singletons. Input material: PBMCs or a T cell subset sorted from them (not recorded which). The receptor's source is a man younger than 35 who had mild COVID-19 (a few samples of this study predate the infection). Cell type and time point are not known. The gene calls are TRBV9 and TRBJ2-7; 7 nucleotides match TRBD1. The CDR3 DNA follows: TGTGCCAGCAGTACGACAGGGCAAACCTACGAGCAGTACTTC. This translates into CASSTTGQTYEQYF. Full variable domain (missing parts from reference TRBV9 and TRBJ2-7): DSGVTQTPKHLITATGQRVTLRCSPRSGDLSVYWYQQSLDQGLQFLIQYYNGEERAKGNILERFSAQQFPDLHSELNLSSLELGDSALYFCASSTTGQTYEQYFGPGTRLTVT.